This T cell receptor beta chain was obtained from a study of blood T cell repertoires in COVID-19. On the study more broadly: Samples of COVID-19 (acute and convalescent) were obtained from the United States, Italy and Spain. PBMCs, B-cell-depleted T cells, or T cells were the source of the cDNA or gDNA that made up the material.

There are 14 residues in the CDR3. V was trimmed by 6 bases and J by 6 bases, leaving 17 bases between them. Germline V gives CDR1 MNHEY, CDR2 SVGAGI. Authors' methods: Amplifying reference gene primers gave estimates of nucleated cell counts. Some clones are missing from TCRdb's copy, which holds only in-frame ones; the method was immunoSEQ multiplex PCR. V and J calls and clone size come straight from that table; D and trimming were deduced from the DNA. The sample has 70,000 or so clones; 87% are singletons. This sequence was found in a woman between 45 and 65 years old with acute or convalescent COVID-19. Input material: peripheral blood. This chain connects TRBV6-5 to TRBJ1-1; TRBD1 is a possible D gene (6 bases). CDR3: CASRDRRNFAEAFF. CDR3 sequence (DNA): TGTGCCAGCAGGGACAGAAGAAACTTCGCTGAAGCTTTCTTT.